This TCR beta chain was observed in a study of response to subunit inactivated influenza vaccine. There are a few counts of this clonotype. In TCRdb, the RT-PCR reads were re-called with MiXCR into one record per CDR3 protein. Of under 800,000 distinct CDR3 sequences listed, approximately 13% are singletons. This CDR3 has 14 amino acids. V lost 4 bases and J 3 bases, leaving 13 bases between the germline ends. Germline V lookup: CDR1 SGHDN, CDR2 FVKESK. The source of this sequence is a man aged 50 or older who received an inactivated influenza vaccine. The V call is TRBV14, the J call TRBJ2-7; a possible D gene is TRBD1 (5 bases). This specimen was PBMCs from blood, taken roughly 2 weeks before vaccination. The CDR3: CASSPRFQGYEQYF. CDR3 DNA: TGTGCCAGCAGCCCAAGGTTCCAGGGCTACGAGCAGTACTTC. The entire variable domain, with the rest obtained from reference TRBV14 and TRBJ2-7, is as follows: EAGVTQFPSHSVIEKGQTVTLRCDPISGHDNLYWYRRVMGKEIKFLLHFVKESKQDESGMPNNRFLAERTGGTYSTLKVQPAELEDSGVYFCASSPRFQGYEQYFGPGTRLTVT.